This T cell receptor (beta chain) is drawn from a study of T cell responses to AZD1222 COVID-19 vaccine. Study-level points and caveats: Among spike-specific TCRs, nearly half reportedly target unmutated variant regions. The span of vaccine-associated CD4 TCRs extended across spike, with dominance at 160-218 and 743-854.

The protocol was immunoSEQ multiplex PCR, while the TCRdb copy is restricted to in-frame clones and leaves out a portion. Of 45,000 to 50,000 clones detected, 89% appear once; the ten largest clones hold approximately 5%. For this clone: What it binds is unknown.

This CDR3 has 17 residues. Germline CDR1 reads LNHDA; CDR2 reads SQIVND (reference sequence). The V end was cut by 10 bases, the J end by 8 bases, with 27 bases between. Sequenced material: peripheral blood, taken 28 days after the second AZD1222 dose. The source of this sequence is an adult who received the AZD1222 COVID-19 vaccine. The chain employs TRBV19 and TRBJ1-6; maybe TRBD1 (6 bases). CDR3 in amino acids: CANRDRRGCYMDSPLHF. As DNA, the CDR3 is TGTGCCAATAGAGACAGGAGGGGTTGCTATATGGATTCACCCCTCCACTTT.